These 18 T cell receptor beta chains were sequenced from one sample in a study of cytomegalovirus exposure and HLA in healthy donors. PCR was performed using 60 Vbeta and 13 Jbeta primers. Sequencing was performed with immunoSEQ multiplex PCR; in TCRdb, only in-frame clones are kept and a portion is missing. The table includes about 120,000 clones, roughly two thirds detected once. Sequenced sample: PBMCs. The source of these receptors is a man between 25 and 39 years old in good health and CMV-seropositive.

The chain recombines TRBV27 with TRBJ2-1, with TRBD1 matching 8 bases. Unmatched junction bases numbered 10, after V lost 4 bases and J lost 8 bases. CDR1 and CDR2 (germline): MNHEY, SMNVEV (reference sequence). CDR3 length: 15 residues. The CDR3 reads CASSSHQDREYEQFF. Written as DNA, the CDR3 is TGTGCCAGCAGTTCCCATCAGGACAGGGAATATGAGCAGTTCTTC.

This clone was seen a handful of times. The V and J genes are TRBV5-4 and TRBJ2-5; D ambiguous. V lost 0 bases and J 1 base, leaving 7 bases between the germline ends. CDR1 is SGHNT and CDR2 is YYREEE in the germline V gene (reference sequence). This CDR3 contains 14 residues. CDR3 nucleotides: TGTGCCAGCAGCTTGGACCAGGCCCAAGAGACCCAGTACTTC. Translating it yields CASSLDQAQETQYF.

The chain couples TRBV9 to TRBJ1-1, with 7 bases fitting TRBD1. The V gene end was trimmed by 7 bases and the J gene end by 0 bases; junction bases not matched to a gene: 12. The CDR3 spans 16 residues. CDR1 is SGDLS and CDR2 is YYNGEE in the germline V gene. The chain's CDR3 is CASAKGGAAVNTEAFF. CDR3 DNA sequence: TGTGCCAGCGCAAAAGGGGGCGCGGCTGTGAACACTGAAGCTTTCTTT.

This clone was observed a single time. V and J are TRBV5-1 and TRBJ1-3; D is unresolved. Trimming pared 0 bases from V and 2 bases from J, leaving 6 bases between. Germline CDR1 is SGHRS and CDR2 is YFSETQ. The CDR3 length is 14 residues. Here the CDR3 DNA reads TGCGCCAGCAGCTTGGCGTCAGCTGGAAACACCATATATTTT. Translating it yields CASSLASAGNTIYF.

CDR3 nucleotide sequence: TGTGCCAGCAGCTTAGTGAGGAGGGAAGGTGGCTACACCTTC. Protein product: CASSLVRREGGYTF. The chain has TRBV11-2 and TRBJ1-2; D is uncertain. The CDR3 has 14 residues. Germline V gene sequence: CDR1 SGHAT, CDR2 FQNNGV. V was shortened by 1 base and J by 7 bases, with 13 bases between the two germline ends.

The V and J genes are TRBV27 and TRBJ2-3; possibly TRBD2 for D (6 bases). Germline V gene data show CDR1 as MNHEY and CDR2 as SMNVEV (reference sequence). This CDR3 is built from 14 residues. The V and J ends lost 6 bases and 10 bases respectively, with 20 bases between them. In DNA form, the CDR3 reads TGTGCCAGCAGCTTCGGCGGGCGACCGGGAGCGCAGTATTTT. It yields the protein CASSFGGRPGAQYF.

This chain joins TRBV6-1 and TRBJ1-1; D call uncertain. The CDR3 totals 11 residues. CDR1 and CDR2 (germline): MNHNS, SASEGT. V was pared by 5 bases and J by 10 bases, with 11 bases between. The CDR3 sequence: CASSYLEVAFF. In DNA, the CDR3 is TGTGCCAGCAGTTACCTGGAGGTAGCTTTCTTT.

The J gene is TRBJ2-2, the V gene TRBV4-3, with D possibly being TRBD2 (7 bases). Germline V gene data show CDR1 as LGHNA and CDR2 as YSLEER. This CDR3 is 20 amino acids long. V was cut by 0 bases and J by 0 bases, with 20 bases left in between. This CDR3 reads CASSQDTGPRGRANTGELFF. For the CDR3, the DNA is TGCGCCAGCAGCCAAGATACAGGGCCAAGAGGGAGGGCGAACACCGGGGAGCTGTTTTTT.

This rearrangement joins TRBV7-2 to TRBJ2-3; tentative D call: TRBD2 (6 bases). Trimming took off 3 bases at V and 0 bases at J, with 10 bases between the two ends. This CDR3 is built from 15 residues. Germline V gene sequence: CDR1 SGHTA, CDR2 FQGNSA. This chain's CDR3 is CASSFTGASTDTQYF. CDR3 bases: TGTGCCAGCAGCTTTACGGGAGCGAGCACAGATACGCAGTATTTT.

The chain employs TRBV13 and TRBJ2-3; TRBD2 matches 8 bases. The J segment lost 2 bases and the V segment lost 3 bases, leaving 10 bases of the junction unmatched. Germline-derived CDR1 and CDR2 are PRHDT and FYEKMQ (reference sequence). CDR3 size: 17 residues. Here the CDR3 DNA reads TGTGCCAGCAGCTTCTTGCTCCCGGGGGGGGCCACAGATACGCAGTATTTT. This encodes CASSFLLPGGATDTQYF.

This chain connects TRBV5-1 to TRBJ1-2; TRBD1 aligns across 9 bases. V trimming: 3 bases; J trimming: 3 bases; junction bases outside the gene matches: 3. Per germline, CDR1 SGHRS and CDR2 YFSETQ. The CDR3 is 14 residues long. The CDR3 nucleotides are TGCGCCAGCAGCTGGACAGGGGTGGACTATGGCTACACCTTC. It encodes CASSWTGVDYGYTF.

This clone was picked up a small number of times. The DNA of the CDR3 is TGTGCCAGTCGACTGAGCGGGGATACGCAGTATTTT. Its translation is CASRLSGDTQYF. The chain has TRBV19 and TRBJ2-3, with D possibly being TRBD2 (6 bases). V was shortened by 8 bases and J by 6 bases, with 12 bases between the two germline ends. CDR1 and CDR2 from the germline V gene are LNHDA and SQIVND (reference sequence). The CDR3 extends over 12 amino acids.

The chain joins TRBV6-5 to TRBJ2-7, with 13 bases aligning to TRBD2. CDR3 length: 15 residues. After removal of 4 bases from V and 5 bases from J, the junction contained 5 bases not matched to a gene. Germline-derived CDR1 and CDR2 are MNHEY and SVGAGI. The CDR3 loop reads CASSLGLAGSHEQYF. The CDR3 nucleotides read TGTGCCAGCAGTTTGGGACTAGCGGGATCCCACGAGCAGTACTTC.

This clone was observed a handful of times. The rearrangement uses TRBV6-5 and TRBJ2-7; 8 bases match TRBD1. After removal of 10 bases from V and 2 bases from J, the junction contained 13 bases not matched to a gene. From germline, CDR1 is MNHEY and CDR2 SVGAGI. The CDR3 is 15 amino acids. The CDR3 region has the DNA TGTGCCACCCGGGTCTCCGGGACAGGAGCCTACGAGCAGTACTTC. Translation: CATRVSGTGAYEQYF.

V and J are TRBV30 and TRBJ1-5; D is unresolved. The CDR3 covers 13 residues. CDR1 and CDR2 (germline): GTSNPN, SVGIG (reference sequence). V was trimmed by 5 bases and J by 5 bases, leaving 13 bases between them. The CDR3 DNA follows: TGTGCCTGGGCGGGTGTAGGCCATCAGCCCCAGCATTTT. It translates to CAWAGVGHQPQHF.

On this clone: The identical CDR3 is also encoded by other nucleotide sequences in the sample. The chain joins TRBV7-2 to TRBJ2-5, with D unclear. V lost 6 bases to trimming and J lost 4 bases, with 21 bases between them. The CDR3 loop spans 16 amino acids. CDR1 SGHTA and CDR2 FQGNSA come from the germline V gene. CDR3 in DNA: TGTGCCAGCAGTCCCGCAGTGGAACGCGGTTTAGAGACCCAGTACTTC. It yields the protein CASSPAVERGLETQYF.

V and J are TRBV5-1 and TRBJ1-5; D may be TRBD1 (6 bases). Trimming removed 1 base at V and 9 bases at J, with 11 bases between. CDR3 length: 13 residues. CDR1 SGHRS and CDR2 YFSETQ come from the germline V gene. The CDR3 nucleotides are TGCGCCAGCAGCTTGCAGGGGCCAAGGCCCCAGCATTTT. Protein product: CASSLQGPRPQHF.

The gene calls are TRBV28 and TRBJ2-5; 10 positions agree with TRBD2. The V and J ends lost 2 bases and 3 bases, in that order; junction bases with no gene match: 12. This CDR3 spans 18 amino acids. Per the germline V gene, CDR1 is MDHEN and CDR2 is SYDVKM. The CDR3 coding sequence is TGTGCCAGCAGTTTAGCCGGGACTAGCGTAGGGGTGGAAGAGACCCAGTACTTC. It codes for CASSLAGTSVGVEETQYF.